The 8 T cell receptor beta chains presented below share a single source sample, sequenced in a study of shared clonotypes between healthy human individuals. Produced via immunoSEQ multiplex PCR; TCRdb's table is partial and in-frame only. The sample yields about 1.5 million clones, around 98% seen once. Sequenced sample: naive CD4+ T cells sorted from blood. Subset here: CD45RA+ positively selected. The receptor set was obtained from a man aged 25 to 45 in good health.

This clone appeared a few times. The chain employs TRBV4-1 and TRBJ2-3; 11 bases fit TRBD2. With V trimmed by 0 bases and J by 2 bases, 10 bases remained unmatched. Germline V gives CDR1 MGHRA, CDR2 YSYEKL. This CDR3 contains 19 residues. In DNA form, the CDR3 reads TGCGCCAGCAGCCAAGAAGGGGTAGCGGGAGGGCCGGACACAGATACGCAGTATTTT. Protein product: CASSQEGVAGGPDTDTQYF.

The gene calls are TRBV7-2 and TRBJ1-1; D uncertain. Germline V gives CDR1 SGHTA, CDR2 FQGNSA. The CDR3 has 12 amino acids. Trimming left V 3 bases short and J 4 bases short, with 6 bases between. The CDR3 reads CASSLGFTEAFF. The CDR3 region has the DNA TGTGCCAGCAGCTTGGGGTTCACTGAAGCTTTCTTT.

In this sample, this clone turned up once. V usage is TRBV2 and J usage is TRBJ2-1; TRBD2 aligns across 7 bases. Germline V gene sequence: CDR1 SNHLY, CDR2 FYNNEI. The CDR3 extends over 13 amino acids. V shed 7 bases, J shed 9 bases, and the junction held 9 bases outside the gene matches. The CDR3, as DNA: TGTGCCAGCAATTTGGGAGGGGCGCCTGAGCAGTTCTTC. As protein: CASNLGGAPEQFF.

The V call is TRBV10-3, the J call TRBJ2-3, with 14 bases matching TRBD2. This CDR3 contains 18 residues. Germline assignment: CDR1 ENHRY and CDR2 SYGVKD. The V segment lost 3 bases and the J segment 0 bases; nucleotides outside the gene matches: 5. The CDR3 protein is CAISDPGLAGASTDTQYF. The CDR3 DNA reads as TGTGCCATCAGTGACCCGGGACTAGCGGGAGCCAGCACAGATACGCAGTATTTT.

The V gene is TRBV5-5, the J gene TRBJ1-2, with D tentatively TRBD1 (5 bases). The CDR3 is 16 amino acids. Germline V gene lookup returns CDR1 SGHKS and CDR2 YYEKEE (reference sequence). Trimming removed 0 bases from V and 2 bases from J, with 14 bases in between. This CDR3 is CASSLAKDIANYGYTF. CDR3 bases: TGTGCCAGCAGCTTGGCCAAGGACATTGCCAACTATGGCTACACCTTC.

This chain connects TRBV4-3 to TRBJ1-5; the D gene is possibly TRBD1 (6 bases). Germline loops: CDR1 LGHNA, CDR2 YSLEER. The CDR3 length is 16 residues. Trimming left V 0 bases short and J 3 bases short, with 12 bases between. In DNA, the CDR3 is TGCGCCAGCAGCCAAGACAGACAGGTACCCAATCAGCCCCAGCATTTT. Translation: CASSQDRQVPNQPQHF.

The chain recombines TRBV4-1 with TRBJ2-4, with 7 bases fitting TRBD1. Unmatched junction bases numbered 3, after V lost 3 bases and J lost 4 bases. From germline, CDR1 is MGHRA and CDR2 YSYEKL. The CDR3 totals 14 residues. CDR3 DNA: TGCGCCAGCAGCCACCCGGGACAGAAAAACATTCAGTACTTC. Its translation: CASSHPGQKNIQYF.

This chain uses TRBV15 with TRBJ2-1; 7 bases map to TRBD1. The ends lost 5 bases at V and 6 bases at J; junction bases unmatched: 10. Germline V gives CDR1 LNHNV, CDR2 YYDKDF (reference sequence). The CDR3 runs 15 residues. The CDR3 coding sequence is TGTGCCACCAGCCCCGACGACAGGGTCCTCAATGAGCAGTTCTTC. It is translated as CATSPDDRVLNEQFF.